This T cell receptor beta chain came from a study of blood T cell repertoires in COVID-19 (TCRdb year 2020). As for the study more broadly: Collaborator samples came from the United States, Italy and Spain and covered acute and convalescent phases of COVID-19. The prospective study material was composed of cDNA or gDNA derived from T cells, B-cell-depleted T cells, or PBMCs. Deeply sampled blood TCRbeta repertoires from subjects exposed to, actively infected with, or recovered from COVID-19 were included in the dataset. The repertoires were released in a freely available public database intended as a resource for research on the immune response to SARS-CoV-2. The samples were drawn from the first 160 participants of the ongoing ImmuneRACE study and from more than 1,000 subjects provided by 6 global collaborators. Sample metadata almost always included a de-identified subject ID, COVID-19 status, age in years and sex. Where available, HLA class I and class II types were obtained from metadata supplied by the sample provider rather than from assay-based typing. Overall study results and their limits: Clinical and demographic metadata were provided uncurated, with the amount varying by source and participant.

One collaborating source in Seattle enrolled patients while the patients were actively infected and followed the patients over time throughout the course of disease. Whole blood was collected in K2EDTA tubes by collaborating institutions according to the institutions' own protocols. For TCRbeta analysis, collaborators shipped samples as frozen whole blood, isolated PBMCs, or DNA extracted from either of those sample types. TCRbeta CDR3 regions were amplified from genomic DNA using the immunoSEQ Assay, a bias-controlled multiplex PCR. Processing in the source paper ran as follows. Within the assay, amplification of reference gene primers was used to estimate how many nucleated cells each sample contained. To quantify the absolute abundance of each unique TCRbeta CDR3 rearrangement, sequence reads were collapsed and filtered. Productive Simpson clonality was computed per sample as the square root of Simpson's diversity index over productive rearrangements. In TCRdb, the immuneACCESS table is reduced to in-frame sequences with V and J assigned. These tables do not hold every clone; where another copy was compared, an unresolved V gene accounts for under half, and the others remain unexplained. V and J calls and clone size follow that table, whereas D and trimming were derived from the DNA. A total of about 500,000 clones appear in this sample, 70% to 90% of them only once. The top ten clonotypes cover about 8.2% of the sample.

As for this clone: Its antigen remains undetermined. No base quality values were provided; no much bigger clone lies one nucleotide off.

Sequencing was performed on peripheral blood. The clonotype was recovered from a woman in her forties or fifties with COVID-19, enrolled during active disease.

The base sequence is TGTGCCAGCAGCCCAGAGGTAGGAGGGCCACCCCTCCACTTT. This translates into CASSPEVGGPPLHF. The chain is assembled from TRBV11-3 and TRBJ1-6; no confident D gene assignment can be made. The CDR3 has 14 amino acids, counting the end cysteine and phenylalanine. Just the 42-base CDR3 DNA is kept, in frame starting at base 1. CDR1 SGHNT and CDR2 YENEEA are derived from the germline V gene. V and J lose 5 bases and 11 bases, and a span of 16 bases separates them.